The entry below describes one T cell receptor beta chain. Its antigen is undetermined. Measured with immunoSEQ multiplex PCR; TCRdb has only the in-frame clones, and not every one. The table lists about 140,000 clones, over 85% of them singletons. V was shortened by 3 bases and J by 1 base, with 10 bases between the two germline ends. The germline V gene encodes CDR1 LNHDA and CDR2 SQIVND (reference sequence). The CDR3 length is 14 residues. The data stem from a study of T cell responses to AZD1222 COVID-19 vaccine. Study-wide points: CD4 TCRs covered the whole spike, strongest at regions 160-218 and 743-854. Epitopes outside B.1.351 and B.1.1.7 mutated regions reportedly drew nearly half of spike TCRs. Two doses of AZD1222 preceded a rise in Spike-specific TCR breadth and depth. Clonal diversity may have been underestimated, and the donors were mostly white British, with more females than males.

This receptor was taken from an adult in good health. The chain uses TRBV19 and TRBJ2-7; possible D gene TRBD2, 5 bases. The source material was peripheral blood, sampled on day 0 of MenACWY control vaccination. CDR3 DNA sequence: TGTGCCAGTAGTATTCTCGGGGAATCCTACGAGCAGTACTTC. This sequence encodes CASSILGESYEQYF.